The 31 T cell receptor beta chains below were found in one sample sequenced in a study of cytomegalovirus exposure and HLA in healthy donors. The primer mix had 60 Vbeta and 13 Jbeta primers. The table came from immunoSEQ multiplex PCR; TCRdb's copy has only in-frame clones and leaves some out. The sample lists 280,000 or so clones; around 90% were seen once. What was sequenced was PBMCs. The receptor set was obtained from a woman between 18 and 29 years old in good health and CMV-seronegative.

This chain connects TRBV7-6 to TRBJ2-7; 11 bases agree with TRBD1. From germline, CDR1 is SGHVS and CDR2 FNYEAQ. V gave up 5 bases and J gave up 2 bases; unmatched junction bases: 2. This CDR3 region has 14 residues. Here the CDR3 DNA reads TGTGCCAGCAGCCCGGGACAGGGGGCCTACGAGCAGTACTTC. Its translation: CASSPGQGAYEQYF.

The V call is TRBV7-9, the J call TRBJ2-7; no clear D gene. Germline CDR1 and CDR2: SEHNR and FQNEAQ (reference sequence). The length of the CDR3 is 11 residues. Trimming took 5 bases from V and 6 from J, leaving 8 bases between them. The DNA for the CDR3 is TGTGCCAGCAGCCCCGGCGGCGAGCAGTACTTC. Translated, it gives CASSPGGEQYF.

The chain uses TRBV11-2 and TRBJ1-1; tentatively, D is TRBD1 (6 bases). The ends were cut back, 5 bases at V and 1 base at J, with 17 bases in the middle. The CDR3 is 16 amino acids. The germline gives CDR1 SGHAT, CDR2 FQNNGV. The CDR3 spells CASSTLRQERNTEAFF. The CDR3 bases are TGTGCCAGCAGCACTCTACGACAGGAGAGGAACACTGAAGCTTTCTTT. Drawing the rest from reference TRBV11-2 and TRBJ1-1, the complete variable domain is EAGVAQSPRYKIIEKRQSVAFWCNPISGHATLYWYQQILGQGPKLLIQFQNNGVVDDSQLPKDRFSAERLKGVDSTLKIQPAKLEDSAVYLCASSTLRQERNTEAFFGQGTRLTVV.

V gene TRBV6-5 combines with J gene TRBJ2-1; 7 nucleotides align to TRBD1. The CDR3 loop spans 14 amino acids. Trimming cost V 5 bases and J 5 bases; bases outside gene matches: 6. Germline lookup yields CDR1 MNHEY and CDR2 SVGAGI. CDR3 DNA: TGTGCCAGCAGTCTACAGGGGAATCACAATGAGCAGTTCTTC. Translation gives CASSLQGNHNEQFF.

This sequence joins TRBV6-5 and TRBJ1-1; TRBD1 might be the D (5 bases). Deletions cut 8 bases from V and 3 bases from J, with 16 bases between. The V gene's germline CDR1 is MNHEY and CDR2 SVGAGI. This CDR3 has 14 amino acids. The CDR3 reads CASLKSGGDTEAFF. CDR3 coding DNA: TGTGCCAGCCTTAAAAGCGGGGGGGACACTGAAGCTTTCTTT.

This clone was found a few times. This chain uses TRBV10-3 with TRBJ1-2; 7 positions match TRBD1. V shed 3 bases, J shed 6 bases, and the junction held 10 bases outside the gene matches. The germline gives CDR1 ENHRY, CDR2 SYGVKD. The CDR3 extends over 15 amino acids. CDR3 coding DNA: TGTGCCATCAGTGAAATATCGACAGGGACGGATGGCTACACCTTC. This gives the protein CAISEISTGTDGYTF.

The J gene is TRBJ2-1, the V gene TRBV2; TRBD2 agrees at 11 bases. CDR1 and CDR2 (germline): SNHLY, FYNNEI. The CDR3 length is 13 residues. Germline trimming cut 4 bases from V and 15 bases from J; bases unmatched to any gene: 8. Here the CDR3 reads CASSVSGGAGGFF. The CDR3 coding sequence is TGTGCCAGCAGTGTTAGCGGGGGGGCCGGAGGGTTCTTC.

This clone was seen a single time. This chain connects TRBV5-1 to TRBJ2-5; the D gene is possibly TRBD2 (7 bases). The CDR3 is made up of 15 amino acids. The germline V gene has CDR1 SGHRS and CDR2 YFSETQ. Trimming stripped 1 base from V and 4 bases from J, with 14 bases between. DNA for the CDR3: TGCGCCAGCAGCTTGATTCGGGGGGCCTCAGAGACCCAGTACTTC. Its protein is CASSLIRGASETQYF.

The gene calls are TRBV19 and TRBJ2-5, with TRBD2 matching over 11 bases. CDR1 and CDR2 (germline): LNHDA, SQIVND (reference sequence). V was clipped by 1 base and J by 1 base; unmatched bases: 2. CDR3 length equals 16 residues. The DNA for the CDR3 is TGTGCCAGTAGTATAGTAGCGGGGGGGACCCAAGAGACCCAGTACTTC. It codes for CASSIVAGGTQETQYF. Full variable domain (missing parts from reference TRBV19 and TRBJ2-5): DGGITQSPKYLFRKEGQNVTLSCEQNLNHDAMYWYRQDPGQGLRLIYYSQIVNDFQKGDIAEGYSVSREKKESFPLTVTSAQKNPTAFYLCASSIVAGGTQETQYFGPGTRLLVL.

J is TRBJ2-2 and V is TRBV30; maybe TRBD1 (5 bases). This CDR3 is 17 amino acids long. The germline V and J ends were trimmed by 0 bases and 5 bases, with 19 bases remaining between them. Germline V lookup: CDR1 GTSNPN, CDR2 SVGIG (reference sequence). The CDR3, as DNA: TGTGCCTGGAGTGTACCCGGCAGGGTGGTTTGGACCGGGGAGCTGTTTTTT. Amino acid sequence: CAWSVPGRVVWTGELFF.

The CDR3 is CASSPGDSTGRNTEAFF. CDR3 DNA: TGTGCCAGCTCACCGGGGGACAGCACCGGACGAAACACTGAAGCTTTCTTT. This chain joins TRBV18 and TRBJ1-1; 7 bases match TRBD1. Germline V gives CDR1 KGHSH, CDR2 LQKENI. Germline trimming cut 3 bases from V and 2 bases from J; bases unmatched to any gene: 12. This CDR3 comprises 17 residues. The full variable domain, with the rest looked up from reference TRBV18 and TRBJ1-1, is NAGVMQNPRHLVRRRGQEARLRCSPMKGHSHVYWYRQLPEEGLKFMVYLQKENIIDESGMPKERFSAEFPKEGPSILRIQQVVRGDSAAYFCASSPGDSTGRNTEAFFGQGTRLTVV.

This sequence joins TRBV7-2 and TRBJ1-2; tentative D call: TRBD1 (5 bases). CDR1 is SGHTA, CDR2 FQGNSA, per germline. V lost 5 bases, J lost 13 bases, and 20 bases lay in between. This CDR3 contains 13 residues. The CDR3 coding sequence is TGTGCCAGCAGCCTAGGGGCAGGGCTGGAAGCCACCTTC. It codes for CASSLGAGLEATF.

About this clone itself: Other DNA variants within this sample encode the same CDR3. This chain links TRBV5-4 with TRBJ1-1, with TRBD1 matching 7 bases. J gave up 0 bases and V 1 base, and 3 bases lay outside the gene matches. Germline V CDR1 and CDR2: SGHNT, YYREEE (reference sequence). The CDR3 has 15 residues. The CDR3 DNA reads as TGTGCCAGCAGCTTGCCGGGACAGCTGAACACTGAAGCTTTCTTT. Protein sequence: CASSLPGQLNTEAFF. The full variable domain, its missing parts supplied by reference TRBV5-4 and TRBJ1-1, is ETGVTQSPTHLIKTRGQQVTLRCSSQSGHNTVSWYQQALGQGPQFIFQYYREEENGRGNFPPRFSGLQFPNYSSELNVNALELDDSALYLCASSLPGQLNTEAFFGQGTRLTVV.

The V gene is TRBV4-1, the J gene TRBJ1-2; 8 bases match TRBD1. Germline trimming cut 4 bases from V and 4 bases from J; bases unmatched to any gene: 2. The CDR3 extends over 13 amino acids. Germline-derived CDR1 and CDR2 are MGHRA and YSYEKL. In nucleotides, the CDR3 is TGCGCCAGCAGCCGAGGACAGGGCTATGGCTACACCTTC. Translation: CASSRGQGYGYTF.

This sequence joins TRBV5-1 and TRBJ1-2; 8 bases are shared with TRBD1. Trimming took 5 bases from V and 7 from J; bases not matched to a gene: 10. The CDR3 covers 14 residues. Germline lookup yields CDR1 SGHRS and CDR2 YFSETQ. CDR3 in DNA: TGCGCCAGCAGTTTACCGACAGGGGAGACTGGCTACACCTTC. It specifies CASSLPTGETGYTF.

The gene calls are TRBV6-5 and TRBJ1-1; 9 bases are a match to TRBD1. CDR1 is MNHEY and CDR2 is SVGAGI in the germline V gene. The CDR3 sequence is 14 residues long. J gave up 3 bases and V 6 bases, and 5 bases lay outside the gene matches. The CDR3 nucleotides are TGTGCCAGCAGGGGACAGGGAGCGGACACTGAAGCTTTCTTT. This codes for CASRGQGADTEAFF.

The chain joins TRBV6-5 to TRBJ1-1, with no clear D. The V gene lost 6 bases and the J gene lost 1 base, with 9 bases spanning the gap. CDR3 length: 13 amino acids. Germline V gene data show CDR1 as MNHEY and CDR2 as SVGAGI. The chain's CDR3 is CASSVQPNTEAFF. The CDR3 bases are TGTGCCAGCAGCGTACAGCCGAACACTGAAGCTTTCTTT.

The table lists this clone with a few counts. The chain is built from TRBV19 and TRBJ1-1; D perhaps matches TRBD1 (6 bases). V lost 6 bases to trimming and J lost 1 base, with 12 bases between them. The CDR3 loop spans 14 amino acids. Per the germline V gene, CDR1 is LNHDA and CDR2 is SQIVND (reference sequence). Written as DNA, the CDR3 is TGTGCCAGTAGGAACAGGGCTCGGAACACTGAAGCTTTCTTT. Protein product: CASRNRARNTEAFF.

The chain carries TRBV10-1 and TRBJ2-1; 16 nucleotides align to TRBD2. J was trimmed by 10 bases and V by 3 bases; bases with no gene match: 9. The CDR3 consists of 17 residues. CDR1 and CDR2 (germline): WNHNN, SYGVQD (reference sequence). CDR3 sequence reads: CASSDSGLAGGPGEQFF. The CDR3 DNA follows: TGCGCCAGCAGTGATTCGGGACTAGCGGGGGGGCCGGGGGAGCAGTTCTTC.

With regard to this clone: Other nucleotide sequences from this sample produce the same CDR3. V is TRBV6-6 and J is TRBJ1-2, with D possibly TRBD1 on 5 matching bases. Deletions cut 2 bases from V and 4 bases from J, with 8 bases between. There are 13 residues in the CDR3. The V gene's germline CDR1 is MNHNY and CDR2 SVGAGI (reference sequence). The CDR3 region is CASSYRGGYGYTF. The CDR3 DNA follows: TGTGCCAGCAGTTACAGGGGTGGCTATGGCTACACCTTC.

The V call is TRBV6-6, the J call TRBJ2-7; 7 bases line up with TRBD1. Germline CDR1 and CDR2: MNHNY and SVGAGI (reference sequence). There are 15 residues in the CDR3. Trimming removed 2 bases from V and 2 bases from J; junction bases left unmatched: 6. The CDR3 loop is CASSYGTASPYEQYF. In nucleotides, the CDR3 is TGTGCCAGCAGTTACGGGACAGCCTCCCCCTACGAGCAGTACTTC.

The rearrangement links TRBV30 to TRBJ2-7; unclear D gene. Germline V gene lookup returns CDR1 GTSNPN and CDR2 SVGIG (reference sequence). There are 12 residues in the CDR3. The V end was cut by 4 bases, the J end by 0 bases, with 7 bases between. CDR3 loop: CAWKTSSYEQYF. The CDR3 nucleotides are TGTGCCTGGAAAACCAGCTCCTACGAGCAGTACTTC.

V is TRBV5-1 and J is TRBJ1-3; the D gene is possibly TRBD1 (5 bases). CDR3 length: 15 amino acids. Germline CDR1 is SGHRS and CDR2 is YFSETQ. The ends were cut back, 8 bases at V and 0 bases at J, with 15 bases in the middle. CDR3 DNA: TGCGCCAGTTCCCGGGACTCTAGCTCTGGAAACACCATATATTTT. Its translation is CASSRDSSSGNTIYF. Drawing the rest from reference TRBV5-1 and TRBJ1-3, the complete variable domain is KAGVTQTPRYLIKTRGQQVTLSCSPISGHRSVSWYQQTPGQGLQFLFEYFSETQRNKGNFPGRFSGRQFSNSRSEMNVSTLELGDSALYLCASSRDSSSGNTIYFGEGSWLTVV.

The CDR3 protein is CASTRGSGVNEQFF. The CDR3 DNA reads TGTGCCAGCACCCGGGGGAGCGGGGTTAATGAGCAGTTCTTC. The rearrangement uses TRBV6-5 and TRBJ2-1, with 7 bases matching TRBD2. The germline V gene has CDR1 MNHEY and CDR2 SVGAGI. This CDR3 has 14 residues. V was pared by 7 bases and J by 7 bases, with 10 bases of the junction left unmatched.

The chain recombines TRBV19 with TRBJ2-1, with TRBD2 matching 12 bases. This CDR3 comprises 15 residues. The germline CDR1 and CDR2 sequences are LNHDA and SQIVND (reference sequence). V gave up 3 bases and J gave up 10 bases; unmatched junction bases: 7. The CDR3 DNA follows: TGTGCCAGTAGTATGGAGACTAGCGGGGGTAGGGAGCAGTTCTTC. Translated: CASSMETSGGREQFF.

J is TRBJ1-6 and V is TRBV2; no clear D. Between the trimmed V and J ends, which lost 3 bases and 14 bases, there was a span of 11 bases. The CDR3 runs 12 residues. Germline loops: CDR1 SNHLY, CDR2 FYNNEI. The CDR3 protein is CASSDSGETLHF. For the CDR3, the DNA is TGTGCCAGCAGTGACTCCGGGGAGACCCTCCACTTT.

This chain connects TRBV2 to TRBJ1-5, with a possible D match to TRBD1 (5 bases). The CDR3 runs to 14 residues. The germline CDR1 and CDR2 sequences are SNHLY and FYNNEI. V was cut by 5 bases and J by 1 base, with 9 bases left in between. CDR3 DNA: TGTGCCAGCAGTCGGGGGTTCAGCAATCAGCCCCAGCATTTT. Translating it yields CASSRGFSNQPQHF. The whole variable domain, filled in from reference TRBV2 and TRBJ1-5, reads EPEVTQTPSHQVTQMGQEVILRCVPISNHLYFYWYRQILGQKVEFLVSFYNNEISEKSEIFDDQFSVERPDGSNFTLKIRSTKLEDSAMYFCASSRGFSNQPQHFGDGTRLSIL.

V and J are TRBV19 and TRBJ2-3; weak D call: TRBD2 (5 bases). There are 14 residues in the CDR3. V lost 0 bases and J 8 bases, leaving 12 bases between the germline ends. Per germline, CDR1 LNHDA and CDR2 SQIVND (reference sequence). CDR3 residues: CASSIDGVRGTQYF. CDR3 in DNA: TGTGCCAGTAGTATAGACGGGGTACGTGGTACGCAGTATTTT.

CDR3 sequence (DNA): TGTGCCAGCAGCCCCCAGGCGTCAACTAATGAAAAACTGTTTTTT. Translation: CASSPQASTNEKLFF. V is TRBV5-4 and J is TRBJ1-4; D remains ambiguous. V was clipped by 4 bases and J by 0 bases, with 10 bases between them. CDR3 length: 15 residues. Germline V gene lookup returns CDR1 SGHNT and CDR2 YYREEE (reference sequence).

The CDR3 is CASSPITDTQYF. The CDR3, as DNA: TGTGCCAGCAGTCCCATCACAGATACGCAGTATTTT. This chain links TRBV2 with TRBJ2-3; D uncertain. The CDR3 contains 12 residues. In germline, CDR1 is SNHLY, CDR2 FYNNEI. The ends were cut back, 5 bases at V and 2 bases at J, with 5 bases in the middle.

CDR3 coding DNA: TGTGCCAGCAGTTCAGACCAGGGGAATGAGCAGTTCTTC. Translating it yields CASSSDQGNEQFF. The chain is built from TRBV27 and TRBJ2-1; TRBD1 might be the D (6 bases). The CDR3 has 13 amino acids. Trimming left V 4 bases short and J 7 bases short, with 11 bases between. The germline V gene has CDR1 MNHEY and CDR2 SMNVEV (reference sequence).